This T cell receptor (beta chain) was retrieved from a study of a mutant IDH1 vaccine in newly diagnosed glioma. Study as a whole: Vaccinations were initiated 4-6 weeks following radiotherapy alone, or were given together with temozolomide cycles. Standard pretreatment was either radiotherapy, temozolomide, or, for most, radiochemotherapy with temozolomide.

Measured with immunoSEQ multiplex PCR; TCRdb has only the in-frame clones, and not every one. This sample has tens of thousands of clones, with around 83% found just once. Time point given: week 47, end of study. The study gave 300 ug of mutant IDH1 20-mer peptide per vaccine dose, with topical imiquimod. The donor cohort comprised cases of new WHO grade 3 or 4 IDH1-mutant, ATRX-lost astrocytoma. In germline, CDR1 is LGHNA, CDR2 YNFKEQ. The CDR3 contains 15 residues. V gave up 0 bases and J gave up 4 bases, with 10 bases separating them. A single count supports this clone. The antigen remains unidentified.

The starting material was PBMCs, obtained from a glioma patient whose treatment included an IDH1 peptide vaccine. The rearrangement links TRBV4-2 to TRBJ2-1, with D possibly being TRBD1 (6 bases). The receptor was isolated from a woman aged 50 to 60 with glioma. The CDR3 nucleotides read TGTGCCAGCAGCCAAGACCAGGACAGTTACAATGAGCAGTTCTTC. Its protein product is CASSQDQDSYNEQFF.